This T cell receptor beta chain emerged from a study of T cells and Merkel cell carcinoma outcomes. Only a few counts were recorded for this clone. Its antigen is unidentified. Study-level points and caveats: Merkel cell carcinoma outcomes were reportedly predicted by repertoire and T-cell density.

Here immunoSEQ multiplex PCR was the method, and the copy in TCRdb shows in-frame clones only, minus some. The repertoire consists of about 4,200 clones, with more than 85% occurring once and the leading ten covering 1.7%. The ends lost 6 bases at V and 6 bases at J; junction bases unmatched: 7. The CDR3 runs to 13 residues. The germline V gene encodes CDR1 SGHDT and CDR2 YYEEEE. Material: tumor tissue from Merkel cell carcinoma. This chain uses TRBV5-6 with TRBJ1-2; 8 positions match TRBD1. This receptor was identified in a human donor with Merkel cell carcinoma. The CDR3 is CASTLGQGDGYTF. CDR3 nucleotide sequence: TGTGCCAGCACCCTCGGACAGGGCGATGGCTACACCTTC.